What follows are 30 T cell receptor beta chains derived from one specimen sequenced in a study of T cell clusters in autoimmune cytopenias. One tube held mixed TRB-A and TRB-B primer pools for touch-down PCR. TCRdb re-called the multiplex PCR reads; one entry per CDR3 protein, DNA not given. This sample's clone table lists 500 to 750 distinct CDR3 sequences. TRB amplification used approximately 0.25 ug of peripheral blood genomic DNA. The same data also contributed to another study, on T cell repertoires in aging, cancer and after chemotherapy.

The sample was peripheral blood. The receptors were sampled from a human donor with chronic lymphocytic leukemia.

In terms of frequency, this clonotype is medium-sized. V usage is TRBV20-1 and J usage is TRBJ2-1. The CDR3 is 12 residues long. Germline V gene sequence: CDR1 DFQATT, CDR2 SNEGSKA (reference sequence). CDR3 loop: CSASFNSNEQFF.

CDR3 region: CASSEEWSGNQPQHF. J is TRBJ1-5 and V is TRBV2. CDR3 length: 15 amino acids. CDR1 is SNHLY and CDR2 is FYNNEI in the germline V gene.

Frequency places this clonotype as medium-sized. This rearrangement joins TRBV12-3 or TRBV12-4 to TRBJ1-5; TCRdb's D call, TRBD1, is unchecked because there is no DNA. CDR3 size: 14 residues. This CDR3 is CASSFEQGSQPQHF.

Judged by frequency, this clonotype is large. The chain joins TRBV27 to TRBJ2-5; TCRdb's D call, TRBD2, is unchecked because there is no DNA. The CDR3 has 15 residues. Germline V gives CDR1 MNHEY, CDR2 SMNVEV (reference sequence). CDR3 in amino acids: CASSYVAGVGETQYF.

Measured by frequency, this clonotype is medium-sized (0.01 to 0.1%). The chain carries TRBV20-1 and TRBJ2-1. Germline V gene data show CDR1 as DFQATT and CDR2 as SNEGSKA (reference sequence). The CDR3 has 14 residues. The CDR3 protein is CSARGLELGNEQFF.

In terms of frequency, this clonotype is medium-sized (0.01 to 0.1%). This chain connects TRBV20-1 to TRBJ2-2. CDR1 and CDR2 (germline): DFQATT, SNEGSKA (reference sequence). CDR3 length: 15 amino acids. The CDR3 loop is CSARFGSTNTGELFF.

Considering frequency, this clonotype is large (0.1 to 1%). V gene TRBV27 combines with J gene TRBJ2-7; no DNA is available, so the TRBD2 call from TCRdb remains unchecked. In germline, CDR1 is MNHEY, CDR2 SMNVEV (reference sequence). The CDR3 has 16 residues. The CDR3 sequence: CASSLSASVSSYEQYF.

This chain links TRBV30 with TRBJ1-5. Germline assignment: CDR1 GTSNPN and CDR2 SVGIG (reference sequence). The CDR3 extends over 14 amino acids. CDR3 protein: CAWSGRYSNQPQHF.

This clonotype is large by frequency. CDR3 loop: CASTQLAPTDTQYF. The V and J genes are TRBV7-2 and TRBJ2-3; TCRdb designates TRBD1, a call that cannot be tested without DNA. CDR3 length: 14 residues. CDR1 is SGHTA, CDR2 FQGNSA, per germline.

Its frequency marks this clonotype as large (0.1 to 1%). The rearrangement joins TRBV12-3 or TRBV12-4 to TRBJ2-1; TCRdb returns TRBD2, unconfirmable since there is no DNA. The CDR3 is made up of 16 amino acids. The CDR3 sequence: CASSLAVAGDYNEQFF.

This clonotype is identified as hyperexpanded from frequency. The rearrangement joins TRBV27 to TRBJ2-2. The CDR3 is made up of 16 amino acids. In germline, CDR1 is MNHEY, CDR2 SMNVEV (reference sequence). This chain's CDR3 is CASSPHSKIDTGELFF.

This chain links TRBV29-1 with TRBJ2-6; TCRdb picks TRBD1, but there is no DNA to check that call. Germline assignment: CDR1 SQVTM and CDR2 ANQGSEA. The CDR3 totals 15 residues. CDR3 loop: CSARTGAWGANVLTF.

This clonotype is deemed large (0.1 to 1%) by its frequency. The chain joins TRBV12-3 or TRBV12-4 to TRBJ2-5; TCRdb's D gene call, TRBD1, goes unchecked for lack of DNA. The CDR3 has 14 residues. CDR3 amino acids: CASSRTGGRETQYF.

In terms of frequency, this clonotype is medium-sized. V and J are TRBV6-2 or TRBV6-3 and TRBJ2-7; TCRdb outputs TRBD1, but without DNA this stays unchecked. CDR1 is MNHEY and CDR2 is SVGEGT in the germline V gene. This CDR3 region has 22 residues. CDR3 sequence: CASSYSTYTGLEDGQVDYEQYF.

Considering frequency, this clonotype is medium-sized (0.01 to 0.1%). This chain connects TRBV6-2 or TRBV6-3 to TRBJ1-6. Germline V gene sequence: CDR1 MNHEY, CDR2 SVGEGT. CDR3 length: 14 amino acids. The CDR3 reads CASSRGSANSPLHF.

Judged by frequency, this clonotype is medium-sized. The genes are TRBV27 and TRBJ2-2; TCRdb returns TRBD2, unconfirmable since there is no DNA. This CDR3 contains 13 residues. Per the germline V gene, CDR1 is MNHEY and CDR2 is SMNVEV (reference sequence). The CDR3 reads CASGLSLGGELFF.

This clonotype is called medium-sized based on its frequency. This chain uses TRBV7-9 with TRBJ1-2; TCRdb gives TRBD1 as the D gene, but with no DNA this cannot be confirmed. Germline V gene sequence: CDR1 SEHNR, CDR2 FQNEAQ (reference sequence). The CDR3 covers 15 residues. This CDR3 reads CASSVQGIDNYGYTF.

This clonotype is identified as medium-sized (0.01 to 0.1%) from frequency. The chain combines TRBV20-1 with TRBJ1-4. This CDR3 is built from 12 residues. CDR1 is DFQATT and CDR2 is SNEGSKA in the germline V gene (reference sequence). CDR3 protein: CSAVATNEKLFF.

This rearrangement joins TRBV2 to TRBJ2-1; the D gene TCRdb calls, TRBD2, cannot be checked with no DNA. CDR3 size: 15 residues. Per the germline V gene, CDR1 is SNHLY and CDR2 is FYNNEI. CDR3 sequence reads: CASNRGLAGMNEQFF.

The chain has TRBV27 and TRBJ1-5. There are 13 residues in the CDR3. Germline CDR1 reads MNHEY; CDR2 reads SMNVEV (reference sequence). CDR3 amino acids: CASSAGGTRPQHF.

By frequency, this clonotype is medium-sized. The chain carries TRBV12-3 or TRBV12-4 and TRBJ2-1; no DNA is available, so the TRBD1 call from TCRdb remains unchecked. This CDR3 contains 13 residues. CDR3 loop: CASSPGRRVEQFF.

According to its frequency, this clonotype is medium-sized (0.01 to 0.1%). The chain couples TRBV7-2 to TRBJ1-1; the TCRdb call, TRBD1, lacks DNA for checking. The CDR3 is made up of 14 amino acids. In germline, CDR1 is SGHTA, CDR2 FQGNSA. CDR3 loop: CASSPGILNTEAFF.

Measured by frequency, this clonotype is medium-sized. V gene TRBV28 combines with J gene TRBJ1-5. The V gene's germline CDR1 is MDHEN and CDR2 SYDVKM. The CDR3 totals 12 residues. CDR3 protein: CASSLRDQPQHF.

This clonotype registers large by frequency. The chain is built from TRBV29-1 and TRBJ2-7; TCRdb's D call, TRBD2, is unchecked because there is no DNA. The CDR3 totals 13 residues. Germline-derived CDR1 and CDR2 are SQVTM and ANQGSEA. The CDR3 loop is CSAGTATSYEQYF.

According to its frequency, this clonotype is large (0.1 to 1%). The chain uses TRBV19 and TRBJ2-7; the TCRdb call, TRBD1, lacks DNA for checking. CDR3 length: 15 residues. The germline V gene has CDR1 LNHDA and CDR2 SQIVND (reference sequence). The CDR3 sequence: CASSTPGQMKSEQYF.

This clonotype ranks as large in terms of frequency. The chain is built from TRBV27 and TRBJ2-2; without DNA, the TCRdb call of TRBD2 cannot be checked. The V gene's germline CDR1 is MNHEY and CDR2 SMNVEV (reference sequence). CDR3 length: 17 amino acids. CDR3 loop: CASSFWGSGGQYGELFF.

This clonotype shows up as large by frequency. The chain employs TRBV6-5 and TRBJ1-1. Germline V lookup: CDR1 MNHEY, CDR2 SVGAGI. This CDR3 is built from 15 residues. The CDR3 protein is CASSYSGVMNTEAFF.

V usage is TRBV28 and J usage is TRBJ1-1. This CDR3 region has 14 residues. In germline, CDR1 is MDHEN, CDR2 SYDVKM. CDR3: CASSPQTLLTEAFF.

Considering frequency, this clonotype is large (0.1 to 1%). The chain recombines TRBV12-3 or TRBV12-4 with TRBJ1-1; TCRdb reports TRBD1, a call that lacks DNA to check it against. This CDR3 region has 14 residues. The CDR3 reads CASSLAPGYTEAFF.

This clonotype is labeled medium-sized based on frequency. This chain uses TRBV20-1 with TRBJ2-7; TCRdb's D gene call, TRBD2, goes unchecked for lack of DNA. The length of the CDR3 is 12 residues. Looked up from germline, CDR1 is DFQATT and CDR2 is SNEGSKA (reference sequence). The CDR3 loop reads CSARLAGYEQYF.